A few counts support the clone carrying this T cell receptor (beta chain). This specimen belongs to a study of blood T cell repertoires in COVID-19. Study-level information: COVID-19 samples collected from the United States, Italy and Spain covered acute and convalescent phases. T cells, B-cell-depleted T cells, or PBMCs supplied cDNA or gDNA.

V dropped 2 bases and J dropped 1 base, with 11 bases sitting between them. The CDR3 has 15 amino acids. CDR1 is LGHNA and CDR2 is YSLEER in the germline V gene. Methods used by the authors: Amplification of reference gene primers was used by the study to estimate nucleated cell counts. Assay used: immunoSEQ multiplex PCR; TCRdb lists only in-frame clones, some missing. V, J and clone size were drawn from that table, and D and trimming were deduced from the DNA. This table holds under 85,000 clones, more than 60% found once. The sequence came from a human donor in a cohort sampled during active COVID-19. Sequenced: peripheral blood. The chain carries TRBV4-3 and TRBJ1-1; unclear D gene. The DNA of the CDR3 is TGCGCCAGCAGCCAACACCCCCAGGCGAACACTGAAGCTTTCTTT. Encoded protein: CASSQHPQANTEAFF.